A selection of T cell receptor beta chains follows, all from one sample in a study of TIL therapy for anti-PD-1-resistant metastatic lung cancer. Produced via immunoSEQ multiplex PCR; TCRdb's table is partial and in-frame only. The sample contains tens of thousands of clones, roughly 72% of which appear only once. The sequences come from tumor tissue, collected at baseline. These receptors were obtained from a person aged 30 to 80 with non-small cell lung cancer. Both conserved end residues are part of each CDR3. The D gene is left open where the match is weak.

TRBV2,-,TRBJ2-1,CASSEWGREEGEQFF
TRBV12-1,-,TRBJ1-1,CASSSQGNTEAFF
TRBV10-3,TRBD1,TRBJ1-1,CATQQGSEAFF
TRBV5-4,-,TRBJ2-3,CASSLDSRSDTQYF
TRBV9,TRBD1,TRBJ2-2,CASSVVTGGTGELFF
TRBV5-5,-,TRBJ1-5,CASSLGVSGQPQHF
TRBV2,TRBD2,TRBJ2-3,CASSEFSGGASDTQYF
TRBV6-1,-,TRBJ2-1,CASSEVPRGSDEQFF
TRBV5-4,-,TRBJ2-4,CASSFSGDKNIQYF
TRBV6-1,TRBD1,TRBJ1-4,CASSEWWTGGVSNEKLFF
TRBV20-1,-,TRBJ2-1,CSVRDYEQFF
TRBV5-1,-,TRBJ2-1,CASSPGWEYYNEQFF